The clone carrying this T cell receptor (beta chain) was seen more than once but under ten times. The target antigen is unknown. TCRdb processed the RT-PCR reads anew with MiXCR; each CDR3 protein has one entry. The sample shows under 950,000 distinct CDR3 sequences, around 21% of them seen only once. The entry originates in a study of response to subunit inactivated influenza vaccine. Points from the study as a whole: A suggestion made by the authors is that each seasonal influenza vaccination recruits few new T cells.

Sequencing was performed on PBMCs from blood, taken around 5 days after vaccination. The source of this sequence is a man aged 50-59 years who received an inactivated influenza vaccine.

The CDR3 DNA sequence: TGTGCCAGCAGCTTATTAGGAATCTACGAGCAGTACTTC. This translates into CASSLLGIYEQYF. J is TRBJ2-7 and V is TRBV7-2; no clear D gene. Germline-derived CDR1 and CDR2 are SGHTA and FQGNSA. V lost 2 bases to trimming and J lost 3 bases, with 8 bases between them. The length of the CDR3 is 13 residues.